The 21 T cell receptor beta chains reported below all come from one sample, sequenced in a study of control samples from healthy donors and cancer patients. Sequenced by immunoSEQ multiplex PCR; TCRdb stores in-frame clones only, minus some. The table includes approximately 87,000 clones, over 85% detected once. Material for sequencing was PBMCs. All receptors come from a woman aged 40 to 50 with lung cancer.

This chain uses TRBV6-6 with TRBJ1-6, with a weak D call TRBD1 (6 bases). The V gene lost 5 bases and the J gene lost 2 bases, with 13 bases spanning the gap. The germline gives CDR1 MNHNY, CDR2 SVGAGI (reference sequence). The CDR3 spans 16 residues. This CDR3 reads CASSPSRQAYNSPLHF. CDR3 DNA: TGTGCCAGCAGTCCATCTCGACAGGCCTATAATTCACCCCTCCACTTT.

The CDR3 spells CASSMGQGTNTEAFF. The CDR3 coding sequence is TGTGCCAGCAGCATGGGACAGGGAACGAACACTGAAGCTTTCTTT. This chain joins TRBV7-9 and TRBJ1-1, with 9 positions matching TRBD1. The CDR3 consists of 15 residues. V lost 5 bases to trimming and J lost 1 base; unmatched junction nucleotides: 5. Germline values: CDR1 SEHNR, CDR2 FQNEAQ (reference sequence). Together with reference TRBV7-9 and TRBJ1-1, the CDR3 gives the full variable domain: DTGVSQNPRHKITKRGQNVTFRCDPISEHNRLYWYRQTLGQGPEFLTYFQNEAQLEKSRLLSDRFSAERPKGSFSTLEIQRTEQGDSAMYLCASSMGQGTNTEAFFGQGTRLTVV.

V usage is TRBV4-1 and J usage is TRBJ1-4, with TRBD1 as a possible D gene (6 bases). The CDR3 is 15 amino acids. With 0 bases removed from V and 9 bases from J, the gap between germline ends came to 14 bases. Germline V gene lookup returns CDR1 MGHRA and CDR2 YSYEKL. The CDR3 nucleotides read TGCGCCAGCAGCCAAGAAACAGGGAGGACAAAAAAACTGTTTTTT. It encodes CASSQETGRTKKLFF.

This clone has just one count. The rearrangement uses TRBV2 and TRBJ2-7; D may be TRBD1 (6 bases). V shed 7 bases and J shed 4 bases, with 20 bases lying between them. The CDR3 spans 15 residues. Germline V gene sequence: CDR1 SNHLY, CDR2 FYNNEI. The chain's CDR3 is CASNSAGEGRYEQYF. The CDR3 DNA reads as TGTGCCAGCAATTCAGCAGGGGAAGGAAGATACGAGCAGTACTTC.

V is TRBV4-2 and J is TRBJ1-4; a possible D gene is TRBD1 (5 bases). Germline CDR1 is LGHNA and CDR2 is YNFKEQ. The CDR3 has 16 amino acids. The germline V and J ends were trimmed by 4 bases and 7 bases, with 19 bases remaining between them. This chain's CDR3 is CASSPRDGLVAEKLFF. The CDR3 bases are TGTGCCAGCAGCCCCAGGGACGGGTTGGTGGCTGAAAAACTGTTTTTT.

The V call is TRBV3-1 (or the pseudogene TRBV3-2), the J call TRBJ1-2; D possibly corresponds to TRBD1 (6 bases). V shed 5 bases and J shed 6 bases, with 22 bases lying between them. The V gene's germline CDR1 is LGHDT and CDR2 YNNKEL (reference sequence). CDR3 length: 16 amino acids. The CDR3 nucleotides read TGTGCCAGCAGCGCCGACCAATTACAGGGCTCTGATGGCTACACCTTC. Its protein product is CASSADQLQGSDGYTF.

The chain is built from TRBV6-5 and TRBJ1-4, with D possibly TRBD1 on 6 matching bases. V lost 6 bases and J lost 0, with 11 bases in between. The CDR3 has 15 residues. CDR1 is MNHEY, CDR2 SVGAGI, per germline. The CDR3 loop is CASRDSPTTNEKLFF. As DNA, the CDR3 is TGTGCCAGCAGGGACAGCCCGACAACTAATGAAAAACTGTTTTTT.

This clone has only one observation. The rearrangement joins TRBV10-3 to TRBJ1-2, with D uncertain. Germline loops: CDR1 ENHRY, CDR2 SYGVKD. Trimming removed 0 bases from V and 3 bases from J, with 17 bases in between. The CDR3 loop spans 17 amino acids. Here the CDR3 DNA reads TGTGCCATCAGTGAGTCTGGCAGGTCCCCCTCATACTATGGCTACACCTTC. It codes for CAISESGRSPSYYGYTF.

CDR3 sequence reads: CASSPGWGGWETQYF. CDR3 bases: TGCGCCAGCTCCCCAGGATGGGGGGGATGGGAGACCCAGTACTTC. The J gene is TRBJ2-5, the V gene TRBV10-2, with TRBD2 matching 7 bases. Germline V lookup: CDR1 WSHSY, CDR2 SAAADI. The CDR3 loop spans 15 amino acids. With V trimmed by 8 bases and J by 5 bases, 14 bases remained unmatched.

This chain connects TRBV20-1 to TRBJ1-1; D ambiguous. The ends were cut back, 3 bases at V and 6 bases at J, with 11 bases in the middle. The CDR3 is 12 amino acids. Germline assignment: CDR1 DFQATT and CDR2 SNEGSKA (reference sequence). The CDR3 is CSASSLLSEAFF. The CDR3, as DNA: TGCAGTGCTAGTTCCCTACTCTCTGAAGCTTTCTTT.

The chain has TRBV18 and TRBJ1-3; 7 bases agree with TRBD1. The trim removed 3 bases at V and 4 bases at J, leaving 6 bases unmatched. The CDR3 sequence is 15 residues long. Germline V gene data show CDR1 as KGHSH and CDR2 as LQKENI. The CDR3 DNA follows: TGTGCCAGCTCACCGAAGGGGGCCGGGGGAAACACCATATATTTT. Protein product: CASSPKGAGGNTIYF.

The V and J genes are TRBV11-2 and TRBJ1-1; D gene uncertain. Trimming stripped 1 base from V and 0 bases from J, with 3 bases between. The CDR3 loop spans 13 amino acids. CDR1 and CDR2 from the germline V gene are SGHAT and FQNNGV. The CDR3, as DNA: TGTGCCAGCAGCTTAGGGGTGAACACTGAAGCTTTCTTT. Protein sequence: CASSLGVNTEAFF.

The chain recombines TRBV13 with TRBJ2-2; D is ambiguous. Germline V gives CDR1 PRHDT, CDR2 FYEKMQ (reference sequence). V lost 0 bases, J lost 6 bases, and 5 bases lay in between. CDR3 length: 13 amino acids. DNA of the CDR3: TGTGCCAGCAGCTTAGGGGCCTCCGGGGAGCTGTTTTTT. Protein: CASSLGASGELFF.

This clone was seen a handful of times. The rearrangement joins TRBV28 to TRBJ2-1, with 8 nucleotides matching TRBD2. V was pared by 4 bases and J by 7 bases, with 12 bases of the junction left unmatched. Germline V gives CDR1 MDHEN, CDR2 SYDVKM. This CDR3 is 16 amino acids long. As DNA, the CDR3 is TGTGCCAGCAGTTACCTTTCCGGGGGGGCCCAGAATGAGCAGTTCTTC. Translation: CASSYLSGGAQNEQFF. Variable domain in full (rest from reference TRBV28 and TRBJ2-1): DVKVTQSSRYLVKRTGEKVFLECVQDMDHENMFWYRQDPGLGLRLIYFSYDVKMKEKGDIPEGYSVSREKKERFSLILESASTNQTSMYLCASSYLSGGAQNEQFFGPGTRLTVL.

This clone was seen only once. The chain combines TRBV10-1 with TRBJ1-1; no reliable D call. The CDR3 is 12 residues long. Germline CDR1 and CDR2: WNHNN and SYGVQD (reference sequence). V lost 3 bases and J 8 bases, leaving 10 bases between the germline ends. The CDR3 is CASSEVGMEAFF. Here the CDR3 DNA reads TGCGCCAGCAGTGAAGTCGGCATGGAAGCTTTCTTT.

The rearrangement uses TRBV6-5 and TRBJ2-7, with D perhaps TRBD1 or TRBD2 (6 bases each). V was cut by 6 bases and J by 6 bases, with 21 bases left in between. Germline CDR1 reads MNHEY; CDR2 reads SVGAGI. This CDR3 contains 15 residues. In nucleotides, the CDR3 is TGTGCCAGCAGACTCCGGGACCAAGGGGGGATCGAGCAGTACTTC. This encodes CASRLRDQGGIEQYF.

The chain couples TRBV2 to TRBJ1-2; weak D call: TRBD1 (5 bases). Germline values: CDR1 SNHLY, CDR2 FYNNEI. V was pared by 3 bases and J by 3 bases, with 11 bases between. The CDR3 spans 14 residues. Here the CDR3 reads CASSEGGRDYGYTF. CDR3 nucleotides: TGTGCCAGCAGTGAGGGGGGTAGGGACTATGGCTACACCTTC.

CDR3 sequence reads: CASSKPGQGYEQYF. The CDR3 nucleotides are TGTGCCAGCAGTAAGCCGGGACAGGGCTACGAGCAGTACTTC. The chain recombines TRBV28 with TRBJ2-7, with TRBD1 identical over 9 bases. Germline V lookup: CDR1 MDHEN, CDR2 SYDVKM. With 5 bases clipped from V and 3 bases from J, the junction kept 5 bases outside the gene matches. The CDR3 is 14 residues long.

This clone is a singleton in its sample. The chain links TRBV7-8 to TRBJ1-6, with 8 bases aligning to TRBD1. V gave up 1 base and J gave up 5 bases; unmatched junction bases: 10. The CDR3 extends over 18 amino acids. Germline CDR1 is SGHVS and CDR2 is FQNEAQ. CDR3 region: CASSLGWAGGANNSPLHF. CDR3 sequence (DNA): TGTGCCAGCAGCTTAGGTTGGGCAGGGGGCGCGAATAATTCACCCCTCCACTTT.

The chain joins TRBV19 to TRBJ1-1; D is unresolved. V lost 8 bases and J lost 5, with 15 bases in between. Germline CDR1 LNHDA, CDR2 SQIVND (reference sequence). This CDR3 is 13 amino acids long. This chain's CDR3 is CASCFGVGTEAFF. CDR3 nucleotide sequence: TGTGCCAGTTGTTTTGGGGTAGGGACTGAAGCTTTCTTT.

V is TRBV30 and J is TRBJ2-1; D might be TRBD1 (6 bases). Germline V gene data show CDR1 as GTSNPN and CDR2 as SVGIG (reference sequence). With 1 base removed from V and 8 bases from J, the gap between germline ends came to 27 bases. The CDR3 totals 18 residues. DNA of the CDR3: TGTGCCTGGAGTGGGGGACGGGGACATAGGTTGGGGATCTATGAGCAGTTCTTC. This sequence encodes CAWSGGRGHRLGIYEQFF.